The T cell receptor beta chain described here comes from a study of blood T cell repertoires in COVID-19. Study in general: The United States, Italy and Spain were the sources of the acute and convalescent COVID-19 samples. T cells, B-cell-depleted T cells, or PBMCs provided the cDNA or gDNA that served as material.

Under the authors' procedure: Reference gene primer amplification gave estimated nucleated cell counts. TCRdb's copy holds only in-frame clones and misses some; the assay was immunoSEQ multiplex PCR. V and J calls plus clone size are reproduced from that table; the DNA served to infer D and trimming. The sample lists approximately 270,000 clones; approximately 86% were seen once. Per germline, CDR1 MNHEY and CDR2 SVGEGT. Trimming cost V 2 bases and J 2 bases, with 12 bases left between them. The CDR3 runs to 15 residues. The source material was peripheral blood. The receptor was isolated from an older man with acute or convalescent COVID-19. The gene calls are TRBV6-2 or TRBV6-3 and TRBJ1-2; D is unclear. For the CDR3, the DNA is TGTGCCAGCAGTTACCCAAGTGGCAGAAACTATGGCTACACCTTC. This encodes CASSYPSGRNYGYTF.